This TCR beta chain was observed in a study of blood T cells in healthy people across ages. A J-beta primer mix and a sample-barcoded 5' primer were used in a second PCR of roughly 6 to 11 cycles. One entry per CDR3 protein results from TCRdb running MiXCR on the 5' RACE reads. The sample has 1.5 million to 2 million distinct CDR3 sequences, approximately 28% seen once. The source material was blood. This clonotype originated in a woman between 25 and 40 years old in good health.

CDR3 in DNA: TGCAGCGTTGACCCCCTAGCGGGGGGCGGAAAGACCCAGTACTTC. This encodes CSVDPLAGGGKTQYF. The chain links TRBV29-1 to TRBJ2-5; 11 bases line up with TRBD2. V lost 3 bases to trimming and J lost 6 bases; unmatched junction nucleotides: 9. There are 15 residues in the CDR3. CDR1 is SQVTM and CDR2 is ANQGSEA in the germline V gene.